Sequencing of this TCR beta chain was carried out in a study of cytomegalovirus exposure and HLA in healthy donors. Remarks on this clone: What it recognizes is unknown.

The germline V gene encodes CDR1 LGHNT and CDR2 FRNRAP. This CDR3 contains 18 residues. The V segment lost 2 bases and the J segment 1 base; nucleotides outside the gene matches: 5. 60 Vbeta and 13 Jbeta primers were used in PCR. Generated by immunoSEQ multiplex PCR, the TCRdb table keeps only in-frame clones and is missing some. The data show 150,000 to 180,000 clones, approximately 86% seen once. Broader study findings: Most likely, a cluster of highly shared sequence variants arose as a sequencing artifact.

The specimen was PBMCs. This rearrangement joins TRBV12-5 to TRBJ2-3, with TRBD2 matching over 14 bases. The clonotype originates from a woman between 45 and 60 years old in good health and CMV-seropositive. In DNA form, the CDR3 reads TGTGCTAGTGGTTTGCTGACTAGCGGGGGGGCGGGCACAGATACGCAGTATTTT. The encoded protein is CASGLLTSGGAGTDTQYF. Supplemented by reference TRBV12-5 and TRBJ2-3, the full variable domain reads DARVTQTPRHKVTEMGQEVTMRCQPILGHNTVFWYRQTMMQGLELLAYFRNRAPLDDSGMPKDRFSAEMPDATLATLKIQPSEPRDSAVYFCASGLLTSGGAGTDTQYFGPGTRLTVL.